One sample yielded the 22 T cell receptor beta chains listed below, sequenced in a study of shared clonotypes between healthy human individuals. Sequencing was performed with immunoSEQ multiplex PCR; in TCRdb, only in-frame clones are kept and a portion is missing. The data contain roughly 1 million clones, about 80% of them singletons. Sequenced material: memory CD4+ T cells from PBMCs. This sample's subset: CD45RA-negative fraction. The receptor source for this set is a man between 18 and 29 years old in good health. Some clones in this sample may be carry-over from other donors' samples.

This clone has only a few counts. The rearrangement joins TRBV2 to TRBJ1-3; 8 nucleotides match TRBD1. The CDR3 has 14 residues. Germline CDR1 SNHLY, CDR2 FYNNEI. The V segment lost 6 bases and the J segment 0 bases; nucleotides outside the gene matches: 1. In nucleotides, the CDR3 is TGTGCCAGCAGACAGGGGGGCTCTGGAAACACCATATATTTT. Protein sequence: CASRQGGSGNTIYF.

The chain combines TRBV30 with TRBJ2-5; perhaps D is TRBD1 or TRBD2 (5 bases each). The CDR3 has 14 residues. CDR1 is GTSNPN, CDR2 SVGIG, per germline (reference sequence). The V gene lost 5 bases and the J gene lost 0 bases, with 13 bases spanning the gap. The CDR3 loop reads CAWGSGTNQETQYF. CDR3 DNA: TGTGCCTGGGGGTCCGGGACGAACCAAGAGACCCAGTACTTC.

This clone was seen once. The chain uses TRBV15 and TRBJ2-3, with D perhaps TRBD1 or TRBD2 (5 bases each). CDR3 length equals 14 residues. Germline assignment: CDR1 LNHNV and CDR2 YYDKDF (reference sequence). V was pared by 4 bases and J by 4 bases, with 12 bases between. CDR3 sequence (DNA): TGTGCCACCAGCAACCTTCGGGGCGCAGATACGCAGTATTTT. As protein: CATSNLRGADTQYF.

V gene TRBV10-3 combines with J gene TRBJ2-7; TRBD1 matches 8 bases. CDR1 is ENHRY, CDR2 SYGVKD, per germline. V was pared by 10 bases and J by 7 bases, with 15 bases of the junction left unmatched. The CDR3 runs 14 residues. The chain's CDR3 is CATTVTGARGEQYF. The DNA of the CDR3 is TGTGCCACTACAGTGACAGGGGCCCGGGGAGAGCAGTACTTC.

The chain recombines TRBV29-1 with TRBJ2-7; D tentatively fits TRBD1 or TRBD2 (5 bases each). Germline loops: CDR1 SQVTM, CDR2 ANQGSEA. CDR3 length: 13 amino acids. Trimming pared 3 bases from V and 3 bases from J, leaving 12 bases between. The CDR3 region is CSVEPGPVYEQYF. The CDR3 nucleotides read TGCAGCGTTGAGCCGGGACCGGTCTACGAGCAGTACTTC.

The chain's CDR3 is CASSLWQGTGELFF. The CDR3 region has the DNA TGTGCCAGCAGTTTGTGGCAGGGCACCGGGGAGCTGTTTTTT. The chain couples TRBV27 to TRBJ2-2; the D gene is possibly TRBD1 (5 bases). Germline V gives CDR1 MNHEY, CDR2 SMNVEV (reference sequence). This CDR3 is 14 amino acids long. V lost 3 bases and J 4 bases, leaving 9 bases between the germline ends.

In regard to this clone: One end of the junction fails to match germline, which may point to a read error. The V call is TRBV19, the J call TRBJ2-7, with 11 positions matching TRBD2. Germline lookup yields CDR1 LNHDA and CDR2 SQIVND (reference sequence). This CDR3 has 14 amino acids. The CDR3 sequence: CASRIAGGPYEQYF. The CDR3 DNA sequence: TGTGCCAGTAGGATAGCGGGAGGGCCCTACGAGCAGTACTTC.

V and J are TRBV30 and TRBJ2-2, with unresolved D. Germline V gene data show CDR1 as GTSNPN and CDR2 as SVGIG (reference sequence). V lost 3 bases to trimming and J lost 3 bases, with 5 bases between them. The CDR3 sequence is 12 residues long. As DNA, the CDR3 is TGTGCCTGGAGGACCCACACCGGGGAGCTGTTTTTT. Its protein is CAWRTHTGELFF.

The chain has TRBV6-1 and TRBJ2-3; D is ambiguous. The CDR3 spans 15 residues. Germline V gene data show CDR1 as MNHNS and CDR2 as SASEGT. The V and J ends lost 3 bases and 2 bases respectively, with 12 bases between them. This chain's CDR3 is CASSDVAESTDTQYF. For the CDR3, the DNA is TGTGCCAGCAGTGATGTGGCGGAGTCCACAGATACGCAGTATTTT.

The rearrangement links TRBV6-5 to TRBJ1-1; tentatively, D is TRBD1 (6 bases). Per the germline V gene, CDR1 is MNHEY and CDR2 is SVGAGI. V was trimmed by 7 bases and J by 4 bases, leaving 13 bases between them. This CDR3 is built from 13 residues. The CDR3 coding sequence is TGTGCCAGCATGCCGACAGGACCCACTGAAGCTTTCTTT. Amino acids: CASMPTGPTEAFF.

The chain carries TRBV7-2 and TRBJ2-7; D is perhaps TRBD1 (5 bases). Germline V CDR1 and CDR2: SGHTA, FQGNSA. The CDR3 is 12 residues long. Trimming cost V 4 bases and J 4 bases, with 8 bases left between them. CDR3 region: CASSSRDYEQYF. In DNA form, the CDR3 reads TGTGCCAGCAGCTCCAGGGATTACGAGCAGTACTTC.

The J gene is TRBJ2-7, the V gene TRBV6-1; D remains unclear. V dropped 4 bases and J dropped 2 bases, with 15 bases sitting between them. This CDR3 contains 15 residues. The germline CDR1 and CDR2 sequences are MNHNS and SASEGT. CDR3 sequence (DNA): TGTGCCAGCAGTGCCCCGTCCGGCAGACCCTACGAGCAGTACTTC. Protein: CASSAPSGRPYEQYF.

The V gene is TRBV5-1, the J gene TRBJ1-6; possible D gene TRBD1, 5 bases. This CDR3 comprises 16 residues. V was clipped by 4 bases and J by 6 bases, with 17 bases between them. The germline V gene has CDR1 SGHRS and CDR2 YFSETQ. The CDR3: CASSNFGTAGNSPLHF. The DNA of the CDR3 is TGCGCCAGCAGCAACTTTGGGACCGCGGGTAATTCACCCCTCCACTTT.

The rearrangement links TRBV2 to TRBJ2-1; 7 bases align to TRBD1. V lost 3 bases, J lost 3 bases, and 5 bases stayed unmatched. Germline V gives CDR1 SNHLY, CDR2 FYNNEI. The CDR3 is 15 amino acids. The CDR3 reads CASSDSGGRYNEQFF. The CDR3 region has the DNA TGTGCCAGCAGTGACTCAGGGGGACGCTACAATGAGCAGTTCTTC.

The chain is built from TRBV14 and TRBJ2-3, with D perhaps matching TRBD1 or TRBD2 (5 bases each). The CDR3 contains 14 residues. CDR1 and CDR2 from the germline V gene are SGHDN and FVKESK. Trimming pared 3 bases from V and 4 bases from J, leaving 11 bases between. This CDR3 reads CASSQGTSSDTQYF. CDR3 bases: TGTGCCAGCAGCCAGGGGACCTCCTCAGATACGCAGTATTTT. Combining the CDR3 with reference TRBV14 and TRBJ2-3 gives the whole variable domain EAGVTQFPSHSVIEKGQTVTLRCDPISGHDNLYWYRRVMGKEIKFLLHFVKESKQDESGMPNNRFLAERTGGTYSTLKVQPAELEDSGVYFCASSQGTSSDTQYFGPGTRLTVL.

The J gene is TRBJ2-2, the V gene TRBV5-4; 8 positions match TRBD1. Looked up from germline, CDR1 is SGHNT and CDR2 is YYREEE (reference sequence). The V gene end was trimmed by 3 bases and the J gene end by 7 bases; junction bases not matched to a gene: 14. The CDR3 covers 17 residues. CDR3 bases: TGTGCCAGCAGCTGGGGGGACTCCAGGGGGCGCGTCGGGGAGCTGTTTTTT. It specifies CASSWGDSRGRVGELFF. Filled out from reference TRBV5-4 and TRBJ2-2, the complete variable domain reads ETGVTQSPTHLIKTRGQQVTLRCSSQSGHNTVSWYQQALGQGPQFIFQYYREEENGRGNFPPRFSGLQFPNYSSELNVNALELDDSALYLCASSWGDSRGRVGELFFGEGSRLTVL.

The rearrangement joins TRBV16 to TRBJ2-5; TRBD1 is a possible D gene (7 bases). Germline V gene lookup returns CDR1 KGHSY and CDR2 FQNENV. CDR3 length: 15 residues. Trimming removed 4 bases from V and 5 bases from J, with 17 bases in between. The CDR3, as DNA: TGTGCCAGCAGCCCCCGAGGAGGGGGCGAGGAGACCCAGTACTTC. Amino acids: CASSPRGGGEETQYF. Using reference TRBV16 and TRBJ2-5 for the parts outside the CDR3, the full variable domain is GEEVAQTPKHLVRGEGQKAKLYCAPIKGHSYVFWYQQVLKNEFKFLISFQNENVFDETGMPKERFSAKCLPNSPCSLEIQATKLEDSAVYFCASSPRGGGEETQYFGPGTRLLVL.

Worth noting for this clone: The conserved phenylalanine or tryptophan normally closing the CDR3 is absent here, so this likely arose from a read error. Because the CDR3's place on the DNA is in doubt, the DNA is left out and the CDR3 is given as listed by TCRdb. The V gene is TRBV6-6, the J gene TRBJ1-3. The CDR3 spans 14 amino acids, including both terminal residues. Germline V CDR1 and CDR2: MNHNY, SVGAGI (reference sequence). CDR3 loop: CASSTLAGAGGDFG.

The V call is TRBV11-2, the J call TRBJ2-1; 9 positions agree with TRBD2. Unmatched junction bases numbered 12, after V lost 1 base and J lost 11 bases. Germline V gene data show CDR1 as SGHAT and CDR2 as FQNNGV. This CDR3 comprises 16 residues. CDR3 nucleotides: TGTGCCAGCAGCTTAGGAGTGGTGGCGGGAGGGCCCCAGCAGTTCTTC. Protein product: CASSLGVVAGGPQQFF.

This clone was counted once. This rearrangement joins TRBV27 to TRBJ2-3; D call uncertain. Germline V gives CDR1 MNHEY, CDR2 SMNVEV (reference sequence). The CDR3 is made up of 16 amino acids. V lost 8 bases and J 0 bases, leaving 18 bases between the germline ends. The DNA for the CDR3 is TGTGCCAGCCGCCCGGCAGCGCTGTCTAGCACAGATACGCAGTATTTT. It yields the protein CASRPAALSSTDTQYF.

J is TRBJ2-7 and V is TRBV30; 8 nucleotides align to TRBD1. Germline CDR1 is GTSNPN and CDR2 is SVGIG (reference sequence). Trimming took 5 bases from V and 3 from J; bases not matched to a gene: 6. This CDR3 is built from 13 residues. The CDR3 is CAWGQGAFYEQYF. DNA of the CDR3: TGTGCCTGGGGACAGGGAGCATTCTACGAGCAGTACTTC.

The J gene is TRBJ2-7, the V gene TRBV2, with D unclear. The CDR3 sequence is 12 residues long. V lost 10 bases and J lost 1, with 11 bases in between. Germline CDR1 and CDR2: SNHLY and FYNNEI. CDR3 region: CAIRFGSYEQYF. The CDR3 coding sequence is TGTGCCATCAGGTTCGGGTCCTACGAGCAGTACTTC.